This entry lists 18 T cell receptor beta chains sequenced from one sample in a study of T cell responses to AZD1222 COVID-19 vaccine (dated by TCRdb to 2020 to 2022). To prepare the library, the immunoSEQ multiplex PCR assay was applied. The source is immuneACCESS, and TCRdb retained only in-frame sequences with V and J called. Part of the clones is not carried over; for the studies checked, unresolved V genes explain less than half of this, and the remainder is unexplained. The sample table contains 95,000 to 150,000 clones; only one count was recorded for around nine tenths of them. Jointly, the top ten make up around 1.5% of the sample. What the time point label conveys for this sample: baseline before first vaccination. The sequencing used peripheral blood, collected on day 0 of AZD1222 vaccination. Receptors originate from an adult in good health.

The chain recombines TRBV5-4 with TRBJ1-1, with D hard to call. Germline CDR1 and CDR2: SGHNT and YYREEE (reference sequence). The V end was cut by 0 bases, the J end by 0 bases, with 12 bases between. The CDR3 length is 16 residues. CDR3: CASSLALGNMNTEAFF. DNA of the CDR3: TGTGCCAGCAGCTTGGCCCTCGGGAATATGAACACTGAAGCTTTCTTT.

V and J are TRBV5-1 and TRBJ1-3, with no clear D. The V end lost 0 bases, the J end lost 3 bases, and 7 bases lay between the germline ends. From germline, CDR1 is SGHRS and CDR2 YFSETQ. The CDR3 totals 14 residues. This chain's CDR3 is CASSLGRSGNTIYF. The CDR3 coding sequence is TGCGCCAGCAGCTTGGGAAGAAGTGGAAACACCATATATTTT.

The chain links TRBV5-6 to TRBJ1-1; D not resolved. Germline assignment: CDR1 SGHDT and CDR2 YYEEEE. The CDR3 loop spans 11 amino acids. The V gene lost 1 base and the J gene lost 7 bases, with 5 bases spanning the gap. CDR3 loop: CASSLSNEAFF. The CDR3 DNA reads TGTGCCAGCAGCTTGTCTAATGAAGCTTTCTTT. Combining the CDR3 with reference TRBV5-6 and TRBJ1-1 gives the whole variable domain DAGVTQSPTHLIKTRGQQVTLRCSPKSGHDTVSWYQQALGQGPQFIFQYYEEEERQRGNFPDRFSGHQFPNYSSELNVNALLLGDSALYLCASSLSNEAFFGQGTRLTVV.

This clone appeared once. The chain uses TRBV5-1 and TRBJ1-3; maybe TRBD1 (6 bases). The ends were cut back, 3 bases at V and 2 bases at J, with 21 bases in the middle. The CDR3 is made up of 18 amino acids. Per the germline V gene, CDR1 is SGHRS and CDR2 is YFSETQ. The CDR3 nucleotides are TGCGCCAGCAGCTCACCACAGGGAATAGTAGGCGCTGGAAACACCATATATTTT. Translated, it gives CASSSPQGIVGAGNTIYF.

The chain combines TRBV25-1 with TRBJ2-5; TRBD2 might be the D (6 bases). The germline V gene encodes CDR1 MGHDK and CDR2 SYGVNS. There are 15 residues in the CDR3. V shed 3 bases and J shed 3 bases, with 14 bases lying between them. CDR3 sequence reads: CASSDPPGGEETQYF. The CDR3 DNA is TGTGCCAGCAGTGATCCCCCTGGCGGGGAAGAGACCCAGTACTTC.

The chain links TRBV7-9 to TRBJ1-2; D gene uncertain. Germline V gene data show CDR1 as SEHNR and CDR2 as FQNEAQ (reference sequence). Trimming pared 4 bases from V and 5 bases from J, leaving 14 bases between. The CDR3 has 14 amino acids. This CDR3 reads CASSSQTGNYGYTF. The CDR3 nucleotides are TGTGCCAGCAGCTCGCAGACGGGAAATTATGGCTACACCTTC.

The V gene is TRBV24-1, the J gene TRBJ2-7; 8 bases match TRBD1. V trimming: 0 bases; J trimming: 6 bases; junction bases outside the gene matches: 3. The CDR3 length is 14 residues. From germline, CDR1 is KGHDR and CDR2 SFDVKD. CDR3 coding DNA: TGTGCCACCAGTGATTTGCGGACAGGGAGCGAGCAGTACGTC. Encoded protein: CATSDLRTGSEQYV.

This chain links TRBV4-1 with TRBJ1-2; no reliable D call. This CDR3 region has 12 residues. Trimming removed 1 base at V and 8 bases at J, with 8 bases between. Germline V lookup: CDR1 MGHRA, CDR2 YSYEKL. CDR3 residues: CASSQGLAGYTF. The CDR3 coding sequence is TGCGCCAGCAGCCAAGGTCTCGCGGGCTACACCTTC.

V is TRBV7-9 and J is TRBJ2-1, with D hard to call. This CDR3 has 15 amino acids. CDR1 and CDR2 (germline): SEHNR, FQNEAQ (reference sequence). V was cut by 6 bases and J by 6 bases, with 18 bases left in between. CDR3 loop: CASSLRGGPVNEQFF. In nucleotides, the CDR3 is TGTGCCAGCAGTCTGCGAGGCGGCCCTGTCAATGAGCAGTTCTTC. Complete variable domain (other parts from reference TRBV7-9 and TRBJ2-1): DTGVSQNPRHKITKRGQNVTFRCDPISEHNRLYWYRQTLGQGPEFLTYFQNEAQLEKSRLLSDRFSAERPKGSFSTLEIQRTEQGDSAMYLCASSLRGGPVNEQFFGPGTRLTVL.

V is TRBV7-2 and J is TRBJ1-5, with 10 nucleotides matching TRBD1. Trimming removed 0 bases from V and 6 bases from J; junction bases left unmatched: 5. The germline V gene has CDR1 SGHTA and CDR2 FQGNSA. There are 16 residues in the CDR3. The CDR3 coding sequence is TGTGCCAGCAGCTTAGCGGGGACAGGGGCGGCTCAGCCCCAGCATTTT. Encoded protein: CASSLAGTGAAQPQHF. Supplemented by reference TRBV7-2 and TRBJ1-5, the full variable domain reads GAGVSQSPSNKVTEKGKDVELRCDPISGHTALYWYRQSLGQGLEFLIYFQGNSAPDKSGLPSDRFSAERTGGSVSTLTIQRTQQEDSAVYLCASSLAGTGAAQPQHFGDGTRLSIL.

This clone was observed a handful of times. V usage is TRBV6-5 and J usage is TRBJ1-3; 8 bases line up with TRBD1. The germline CDR1 and CDR2 sequences are MNHEY and SVGAGI. The CDR3 has 14 amino acids. With V trimmed by 5 bases and J by 4 bases, 4 bases remained unmatched. The CDR3 DNA follows: TGTGCCAGCAGTCACCGGACAGGGGGAAACACCATATATTTT. This codes for CASSHRTGGNTIYF.

The J gene is TRBJ2-1, the V gene TRBV19; perhaps TRBD2 as D (7 bases). The length of the CDR3 is 16 residues. Per germline, CDR1 LNHDA and CDR2 SQIVND (reference sequence). Trimming cost V 5 bases and J 0 bases, with 14 bases left between them. The CDR3 here is CASSDNGGPSYNEQFF. In nucleotides, the CDR3 is TGTGCCAGTAGTGATAACGGGGGGCCCTCCTACAATGAGCAGTTCTTC.

The sample holds one count of this clone. This chain links TRBV27 with TRBJ1-1; D unresolved. This CDR3 region has 15 residues. Germline values: CDR1 MNHEY, CDR2 SMNVEV (reference sequence). The ends were cut back, 4 bases at V and 1 base at J, with 13 bases in the middle. CDR3 DNA sequence: TGTGCCAGCAGTTCCACCCTCGACGGGAACACTGAAGCTTTCTTT. Amino acid sequence: CASSSTLDGNTEAFF.

This chain joins TRBV6-5 and TRBJ1-5, with D maybe TRBD1 (6 bases). The CDR3 runs to 14 residues. V was pared by 5 bases and J by 4 bases, with 12 bases between. Per the germline V gene, CDR1 is MNHEY and CDR2 is SVGAGI. The CDR3, as DNA: TGTGCCAGCAGTCGGGACAATGGGAATCAGCCCCAGCATTTT. Its protein product is CASSRDNGNQPQHF.

The chain joins TRBV7-9 to TRBJ1-5; possibly TRBD1 for D (6 bases). V was cut by 4 bases and J by 0 bases, with 13 bases left in between. Germline-derived CDR1 and CDR2 are SEHNR and FQNEAQ (reference sequence). The CDR3 extends over 16 amino acids. Here the CDR3 reads CASSSTSGASNQPQHF. The CDR3 bases are TGTGCCAGCAGCTCTACATCGGGGGCTAGCAATCAGCCCCAGCATTTT.

V usage is TRBV12-5 and J usage is TRBJ2-7, with D unclear. From germline, CDR1 is LGHNT and CDR2 FRNRAP. The CDR3 totals 13 residues. V lost 4 bases, J lost 0 bases, and 7 bases lay in between. Written as DNA, the CDR3 is TGTGCTAGTGGTTGGGTGAGCTCCTACGAGCAGTACGTC. It translates to CASGWVSSYEQYV.

The gene calls are TRBV13 and TRBJ2-3; D uncertain. CDR3 length: 15 amino acids. Germline V gene sequence: CDR1 PRHDT, CDR2 FYEKMQ (reference sequence). The V end lost 5 bases, the J end lost 2 bases, and 14 bases lay between the germline ends. The CDR3 region is CASSPPRAPTDTQYF. The CDR3 coding sequence is TGTGCCAGCAGCCCTCCAAGGGCCCCCACAGATACGCAGTATTTT. The full variable domain, rest sourced from reference TRBV13 and TRBJ2-3, is AAGVIQSPRHLIKEKRETATLKCYPIPRHDTVYWYQQGPGQDPQFLISFYEKMQSDKGSIPDRFSAQQFSDYHSELNMSSLELGDSALYFCASSPPRAPTDTQYFGPGTRLTVL.

The chain has TRBV27 and TRBJ1-2; TRBD1 matches 9 bases. V lost 5 bases, J lost 5 bases, and 6 bases stayed unmatched. The CDR3 sequence is 14 residues long. From germline, CDR1 is MNHEY and CDR2 SMNVEV (reference sequence). For the CDR3, the DNA is TGTGCCAGCAGTCCACAGGGGGCACGTTATGGCTACACCTTC. As protein: CASSPQGARYGYTF.